Presented here are 11 T cell receptor beta chains from one specimen sequenced in a study of CD8 T cells in ankylosing spondylitis. In TCRdb, the 5' RACE reads were re-called with MiXCR into one record per CDR3 protein. The profile shows about 240,000 distinct CDR3 sequences, roughly 8.2% of them singletons. Material for sequencing was blood, either unsorted or a sorted T cell fraction (not recorded which). Source of these receptors: a female donor with ankylosing spondylitis or in good health (not recorded which).

This clonotype was observed many times. This chain joins TRBV6-2 or TRBV6-3 and TRBJ2-1, with 8 bases identical to TRBD1. With 7 bases clipped from V and 7 bases from J, the junction kept 3 bases outside the gene matches. This CDR3 is 12 amino acids long. Looked up from germline, CDR1 is MNHEY and CDR2 is SVGEGT. CDR3 sequence (DNA): TGTGCCAGCAAGCGGACAGGGAATGAGCAGTTCTTC. Its protein is CASKRTGNEQFF.

This clonotype has at least ten counts. The chain recombines TRBV9 with TRBJ2-1, with 11 bases matching TRBD2. The J segment lost 6 bases and the V segment lost 0 bases, leaving 2 bases of the junction unmatched. The germline V gene has CDR1 SGDLS and CDR2 YYNGEE. The CDR3 contains 15 residues. CDR3: CASSVVSGRANEQFF. In nucleotides, the CDR3 is TGTGCCAGCAGCGTAGTTAGCGGGAGGGCCAATGAGCAGTTCTTC.

This clonotype was detected ten times or more. The chain is built from TRBV12-5 and TRBJ2-7, with D possibly matching TRBD1 (5 bases). V was clipped by 4 bases and J by 4 bases, with 8 bases between them. This CDR3 contains 12 residues. The V gene's germline CDR1 is LGHNT and CDR2 FRNRAP. The CDR3 loop reads CASGWGGYEQYF. CDR3 DNA sequence: TGTGCTAGTGGTTGGGGCGGATACGAGCAGTACTTC. Variable domain in full (rest from reference TRBV12-5 and TRBJ2-7): DARVTQTPRHKVTEMGQEVTMRCQPILGHNTVFWYRQTMMQGLELLAYFRNRAPLDDSGMPKDRFSAEMPDATLATLKIQPSEPRDSAVYFCASGWGGYEQYFGPGTRLTVT.

This sequence joins TRBV7-2 and TRBJ2-5; TRBD2 matches 10 bases. CDR3 size: 16 residues. Losses at the gene ends were 5 bases for V and 4 bases for J; bases not matched to a gene: 10. Germline V lookup: CDR1 SGHTA, CDR2 FQGNSA. The CDR3 protein is CASSTDSGLAVETQYF. The CDR3 DNA is TGTGCCAGCAGCACCGACTCAGGACTAGCGGTAGAGACCCAGTACTTC. Full variable domain (missing parts from reference TRBV7-2 and TRBJ2-5): GAGVSQSPSNKVTEKGKDVELRCDPISGHTALYWYRQSLGQGLEFLIYFQGNSAPDKSGLPSDRFSAERTGGSVSTLTIQRTQQEDSAVYLCASSTDSGLAVETQYFGPGTRLLVL.

This clonotype showed up many times. This sequence joins TRBV28 and TRBJ1-2; 8 bases are shared with TRBD1. The J segment lost 5 bases and the V segment lost 5 bases, leaving 13 bases of the junction unmatched. This CDR3 has 16 amino acids. In germline, CDR1 is MDHEN, CDR2 SYDVKM. In nucleotides, the CDR3 is TGTGCCAGCAGTCCAAAACCCCGGGACAGGATTTATGGCTACACCTTC. Translating it yields CASSPKPRDRIYGYTF.

This clonotype was observed many times. This chain uses TRBV5-1 with TRBJ1-2; TRBD1 matches 7 bases. CDR1 is SGHRS and CDR2 is YFSETQ in the germline V gene. With V trimmed by 0 bases and J by 8 bases, 4 bases remained unmatched. The length of the CDR3 is 13 residues. The CDR3 coding sequence is TGCGCCAGCAGCTTGGAAACAGGGGAAGGCTACACCTTC. This encodes CASSLETGEGYTF.

The CDR3 coding sequence is TGCAGCACCCACACCCCCCCCCGAGAGACCCAGTACTTC. Protein product: CSTHTPPRETQYF. The gene calls are TRBV29-1 and TRBJ2-5; D ambiguous. The CDR3 spans 13 residues. The ends were cut back, 8 bases at V and 4 bases at J, with 17 bases in the middle. The V gene's germline CDR1 is SQVTM and CDR2 ANQGSEA. The variable domain in full, with the rest retrieved from reference TRBV29-1 and TRBJ2-5, is SAVISQKPSRDICQRGTSLTIQCQVDSQVTMMFWYRQQPGQSLTLIATANQGSEATYESGFVIDKFPISRPNLTFSTLTVSNMSPEDSSIYLCSTHTPPRETQYFGPGTRLLVL.

This clonotype was observed many times. The genes are TRBV6-1 and TRBJ2-1, with 10 bases lining up with TRBD2. CDR3 length: 15 residues. Germline CDR1 reads MNHNS; CDR2 reads SASEGT. The J segment lost 7 bases and the V segment lost 6 bases, leaving 9 bases of the junction unmatched. CDR3 DNA sequence: TGTGCCAGCAGGGCAGGACTAGCGGACCGGAATGAGCAGTTCTTC. This codes for CASRAGLADRNEQFF.

This clonotype was detected ten times or more. The chain is built from TRBV7-2 and TRBJ2-4; possible D gene TRBD1, 5 bases. The CDR3 is 15 residues long. Germline loops: CDR1 SGHTA, CDR2 FQGNSA. Between the trimmed V and J ends, which lost 4 bases and 5 bases, there was a span of 15 bases. CDR3 nucleotide sequence: TGTGCCAGCAGCTCTCTAGGGGTTTCCGAAAACATTCAGTACTTC. It yields the protein CASSSLGVSENIQYF. The variable domain in full, with the rest retrieved from reference TRBV7-2 and TRBJ2-4, is GAGVSQSPSNKVTEKGKDVELRCDPISGHTALYWYRQSLGQGLEFLIYFQGNSAPDKSGLPSDRFSAERTGGSVSTLTIQRTQQEDSAVYLCASSSLGVSENIQYFGAGTRLSVL.

In this sample, this clonotype turned up many times. V usage is TRBV7-8 and J usage is TRBJ2-3; weak D call: TRBD1 (6 bases). Trimming took 8 bases from V and 1 from J, leaving 10 bases between them. Germline-derived CDR1 and CDR2 are SGHVS and FQNEAQ. The CDR3 runs 13 residues. CDR3 residues: CASQDSGTDTQYF. The CDR3 region has the DNA TGTGCCAGCCAGGACAGTGGCACAGATACGCAGTATTTT.

This clonotype was picked up many times. The chain combines TRBV12-3 or TRBV12-4 with TRBJ1-5, with D perhaps TRBD1 (5 bases). V was shortened by 5 bases and J by 2 bases, with 16 bases between the two germline ends. There are 16 residues in the CDR3. This chain's CDR3 is CASSPWGRGGNQPQHF. The CDR3 DNA is TGTGCCAGCAGTCCGTGGGGTAGGGGTGGCAATCAGCCCCAGCATTTT.